This TCR beta chain originates from a study of cytomegalovirus exposure and HLA in healthy donors. Points from the study as a whole: Later, an analysis showed that TCR beta chains associated with HLA were more clonally expanded than others that were equally common. Rarity characterized most TCR sequences, yet some public TCRs appeared in many donors. In most subjects, TCR beta sequences reportedly gave accurate predictions of HLA-A and HLA-B alleles.

The PCR had 60 Vbeta and 13 Jbeta primers. Produced via immunoSEQ multiplex PCR; TCRdb's table is partial and in-frame only. Among more than 95,000 clones listed, around 80% were seen once. The V and J ends lost 0 bases and 6 bases, in that order; junction bases with no gene match: 4. This CDR3 spans 14 amino acids. CDR1 is SGHNT, CDR2 YYREEE, per germline (reference sequence). Of note for this clone: The target antigen is unknown.

V gene TRBV5-4 combines with J gene TRBJ1-2; 8 bases agree with TRBD1. Material for sequencing was PBMCs. The receptor's source is a woman in her thirties or forties in good health and CMV-seronegative. The CDR3 protein is CASSLGQGAHGYTF. The CDR3 nucleotides read TGTGCCAGCAGCTTGGGTCAGGGGGCGCATGGCTACACCTTC.